The 24 T cell receptor beta chains listed next were all sequenced from one sample in a study of shared clonotypes between healthy human individuals. Sequencing was performed with immunoSEQ multiplex PCR; in TCRdb, only in-frame clones are kept and a portion is missing. The data hold approximately 2.5 million clones, with over 85% observed a single time. Specimen: naive CD4+ T cells sorted from blood. Specified subset: CD45RA+ positively selected. All receptors derive from a man aged 18 to 30 in good health.

This clone was seen only once. This sequence joins TRBV5-1 and TRBJ1-3; TRBD1 might be the D (5 bases). Germline V gene lookup returns CDR1 SGHRS and CDR2 YFSETQ. This CDR3 contains 16 residues. The V end was cut by 0 bases, the J end by 0 bases, with 10 bases between. For the CDR3, the DNA is TGCGCCAGCAGCTTGGTTGGGGCTCTCTCTGGAAACACCATATATTTT. This encodes CASSLVGALSGNTIYF.

In nucleotides, the CDR3 is TGCAGCGTCCAGACAGGGATGAACACTGAAGCTTTCTTT. Encoded protein: CSVQTGMNTEAFF. The chain recombines TRBV29-1 with TRBJ1-1; 7 nucleotides align to TRBD1. Per the germline V gene, CDR1 is SQVTM and CDR2 is ANQGSEA. The length of the CDR3 is 13 residues. V dropped 6 bases and J dropped 0; count of bases not matched to a gene: 4.

This sequence joins TRBV5-1 and TRBJ1-1; D is unclear. The V gene lost 7 bases and the J gene lost 0 bases, with 10 bases spanning the gap. There are 13 residues in the CDR3. The germline CDR1 and CDR2 sequences are SGHRS and YFSETQ. CDR3 in amino acids: CASSDDLNTEAFF. DNA for the CDR3: TGCGCCAGCTCGGACGATTTGAACACTGAAGCTTTCTTT. Full variable domain (missing parts from reference TRBV5-1 and TRBJ1-1): KAGVTQTPRYLIKTRGQQVTLSCSPISGHRSVSWYQQTPGQGLQFLFEYFSETQRNKGNFPGRFSGRQFSNSRSEMNVSTLELGDSALYLCASSDDLNTEAFFGQGTRLTVV.

J is TRBJ1-2 and V is TRBV30, with 7 bases that match TRBD1. Germline assignment: CDR1 GTSNPN and CDR2 SVGIG (reference sequence). The CDR3 spans 13 residues. J was trimmed by 8 bases and V by 3 bases; bases with no gene match: 9. CDR3 region: CAWRLQGTPGYTF. The CDR3 nucleotides read TGTGCCTGGAGGCTACAGGGGACGCCAGGCTACACCTTC.

This clone was observed once. The rearrangement joins TRBV4-3 to TRBJ1-1; perhaps TRBD1 as D (5 bases). The CDR3 runs to 17 residues. V was shortened by 0 bases and J by 0 bases, with 14 bases between the two germline ends. CDR1 is LGHNA and CDR2 is YSLEER in the germline V gene. The CDR3 sequence: CASSQEPAGGMNTEAFF. The CDR3 nucleotides read TGCGCCAGCAGCCAAGAACCCGCCGGGGGGATGAACACTGAAGCTTTCTTT.

For this clone: It is unclear where the CDR3 begins or ends on the DNA, so no DNA is shown, and the CDR3 is as TCRdb lists it. The gene calls are TRBV6-6 and TRBJ2-1; whether TRBD2, the table's D call, matches the DNA was not checked. Germline values: CDR1 MNHNY, CDR2 SVGAGI (reference sequence). Termini included, the CDR3 measures 14 amino acids. Here the CDR3 reads CASSTSGLAVEQFF.

The chain has TRBV30 and TRBJ2-2, with 7 bases lining up with TRBD1. J was trimmed by 4 bases and V by 8 bases; bases with no gene match: 10. This CDR3 contains 14 residues. From germline, CDR1 is GTSNPN and CDR2 SVGIG (reference sequence). The CDR3 loop reads CARTGQPGTGELFF. CDR3 DNA sequence: TGTGCCCGGACAGGCCAACCAGGCACCGGGGAGCTGTTTTTT.

The J gene is TRBJ1-2, the V gene TRBV6-5; TRBD1 aligns across 7 bases. The CDR3 sequence is 13 residues long. V trimming: 6 bases; J trimming: 7 bases; junction bases outside the gene matches: 8. The germline V gene encodes CDR1 MNHEY and CDR2 SVGAGI. The CDR3 nucleotides read TGTGCCAGCAGCCAACCGACAGGGACTGGCTACACCTTC. Its protein product is CASSQPTGTGYTF.

This chain connects TRBV11-2 to TRBJ2-3; D may be TRBD2 (5 bases). The CDR3 extends over 15 amino acids. Germline loops: CDR1 SGHAT, CDR2 FQNNGV. Deletions cut 5 bases from V and 4 bases from J, with 16 bases between. CDR3: CASSTDGIRADTQYF. The CDR3 region has the DNA TGTGCCAGCAGCACAGACGGGATACGAGCAGATACGCAGTATTTT.

The V and J genes are TRBV18 and TRBJ2-1, with 10 bases lining up with TRBD1. Germline V gene data show CDR1 as KGHSH and CDR2 as LQKENI. The length of the CDR3 is 15 residues. V shed 3 bases and J 8 bases; nucleotides not matched to a gene: 7. In DNA form, the CDR3 reads TGTGCCAGCTCACCTCGGGACAGGGGAGGCGATGAGCAGTTCTTC. Protein sequence: CASSPRDRGGDEQFF.

The chain has TRBV4-1 and TRBJ2-6; D might be TRBD2 (5 bases). The V gene lost 0 bases and the J gene lost 0 bases, with 6 bases spanning the gap. This CDR3 contains 16 residues. Germline CDR1 reads MGHRA; CDR2 reads YSYEKL. The CDR3 sequence: CASSQDLASGANVLTF. The CDR3 DNA is TGCGCCAGCAGCCAAGATCTAGCCTCTGGGGCCAACGTCCTGACTTTC.

The chain carries TRBV4-1 and TRBJ2-6; TRBD1 matches at 8 bases. Germline assignment: CDR1 MGHRA and CDR2 YSYEKL. The CDR3 totals 17 residues. V shed 4 bases, J shed 1 base, and the junction held 6 bases outside the gene matches. DNA of the CDR3: TGCGCCAGCAGCCGAGAGAACAGGGGGTCTGGGGCCAACGTCCTGACTTTC. It encodes CASSRENRGSGANVLTF.

V is TRBV6-1 and J is TRBJ2-7, with D possibly TRBD1 on 5 matching bases. V dropped 7 bases and J dropped 0 bases, with 13 bases sitting between them. This CDR3 spans 14 amino acids. Germline values: CDR1 MNHNS, CDR2 SASEGT. The CDR3 bases are TGTGCCAGCAAAGGCAACAGGAGCTCCTACGAGCAGTACTTC. It codes for CASKGNRSSYEQYF.

The chain couples TRBV2 to TRBJ2-1; 11 bases fit TRBD2. Germline V gene sequence: CDR1 SNHLY, CDR2 FYNNEI. The CDR3 spans 16 residues. Trimming removed 6 bases from V and 2 bases from J; junction bases left unmatched: 6. The chain's CDR3 is CASSRLAGGPYNEQFF. The CDR3 coding sequence is TGTGCCAGCAGCAGGTTAGCGGGAGGGCCCTACAATGAGCAGTTCTTC. Drawing the rest from reference TRBV2 and TRBJ2-1, the complete variable domain is EPEVTQTPSHQVTQMGQEVILRCVPISNHLYFYWYRQILGQKVEFLVSFYNNEISEKSEIFDDQFSVERPDGSNFTLKIRSTKLEDSAMYFCASSRLAGGPYNEQFFGPGTRLTVL.

This sequence joins TRBV30 and TRBJ1-2; no firm D call. Germline-derived CDR1 and CDR2 are GTSNPN and SVGIG (reference sequence). V lost 1 base and J lost 5, with 11 bases in between. The CDR3 sequence is 13 residues long. The CDR3 DNA is TGTGCCTGGAGTGACGGGGATTTGTATGGCTACACCTTC. Translated: CAWSDGDLYGYTF.

The gene calls are TRBV7-6 and TRBJ2-7; 11 bases map to TRBD2. Unmatched junction bases numbered 1, after V lost 5 bases and J lost 1 base. There are 14 residues in the CDR3. Germline CDR1 SGHVS, CDR2 FNYEAQ. CDR3 DNA: TGTGCCAGCAGCCCTAGCGGGAGGTCCTACGAGCAGTACTTC. It codes for CASSPSGRSYEQYF.

The chain has TRBV9 and TRBJ1-1; D unresolved. The CDR3 loop spans 12 amino acids. The germline V gene has CDR1 SGDLS and CDR2 YYNGEE. Trimming stripped 3 bases from V and 9 bases from J, with 12 bases between. In nucleotides, the CDR3 is TGTGCCAGCAGCGGTCTCGGGCCGAAAGCTTTCTTT. It encodes CASSGLGPKAFF. Full variable domain (remainder filled in from reference TRBV9 and TRBJ1-1): DSGVTQTPKHLITATGQRVTLRCSPRSGDLSVYWYQQSLDQGLQFLIQYYNGEERAKGNILERFSAQQFPDLHSELNLSSLELGDSALYFCASSGLGPKAFFGQGTRLTVV.

V is TRBV7-2 and J is TRBJ2-1; D uncertain. The CDR3 is made up of 17 amino acids. Germline V lookup: CDR1 SGHTA, CDR2 FQGNSA. V was clipped by 0 bases and J by 4 bases, with 16 bases between them. Here the CDR3 DNA reads TGTGCCAGCAGCTTAGCGCCCGGGCTAGGGCCTTACAATGAGCAGTTCTTC. Amino acid sequence: CASSLAPGLGPYNEQFF.

The rearrangement joins TRBV10-1 to TRBJ2-1; no clear D. The CDR3 totals 14 residues. V dropped 2 bases and J dropped 10 bases, with 15 bases sitting between them. Germline CDR1 is WNHNN and CDR2 is SYGVQD (reference sequence). CDR3 region: CASSELGSVKEQFF. The CDR3 DNA reads TGCGCCAGCAGTGAGCTGGGGTCTGTCAAGGAGCAGTTCTTC.

The rearrangement uses TRBV5-1 and TRBJ2-5; TRBD1 matches 12 bases. CDR3 length: 15 residues. V trimming: 4 bases; J trimming: 5 bases; junction bases outside the gene matches: 6. Germline assignment: CDR1 SGHRS and CDR2 YFSETQ. The CDR3 loop reads CASSEGQGAPETQYF. In DNA, the CDR3 is TGCGCCAGCAGCGAGGGACAGGGGGCTCCCGAGACCCAGTACTTC.

This clone was seen only once. The chain carries TRBV7-9 and TRBJ1-1; tentative D call: TRBD1 (5 bases). Germline assignment: CDR1 SEHNR and CDR2 FQNEAQ (reference sequence). Trimming removed 5 bases at V and 1 base at J, with 26 bases between. This CDR3 has 19 residues. CDR3 bases: TGTGCCAGCAGCCAGGGTTCATCAGTTATATCCCGGAGGAACACTGAAGCTTTCTTT. It translates to CASSQGSSVISRRNTEAFF. The whole variable domain, remainder taken from reference TRBV7-9 and TRBJ1-1, is DTGVSQNPRHKITKRGQNVTFRCDPISEHNRLYWYRQTLGQGPEFLTYFQNEAQLEKSRLLSDRFSAERPKGSFSTLEIQRTEQGDSAMYLCASSQGSSVISRRNTEAFFGQGTRLTVV.

V gene TRBV30 combines with J gene TRBJ1-3, with 7 positions matching TRBD1. CDR3 length: 15 residues. Germline V CDR1 and CDR2: GTSNPN, SVGIG (reference sequence). Trimming at V came to 5 bases and at J to 0 bases, leaving 7 bases not matched to a gene. CDR3 protein: CAWGGQGGSGNTIYF. CDR3 DNA sequence: TGTGCCTGGGGTGGCCAGGGGGGCTCTGGAAACACCATATATTTT.

J is TRBJ2-5 and V is TRBV25-1; 7 bases are a match to TRBD1. The DNA end lines up better with TRBJ2-7; the J call may be wrong. The CDR3 is made up of 17 amino acids. Germline V gene data show CDR1 as MGHDK and CDR2 as SYGVNS. CDR3 loop: CASSGELWTGRSYEQYF. The DNA for the CDR3 is TGTGCCAGCAGTGGAGAATTGTGGACAGGCCGCTCCTACGAGCAGTACTTC.

This chain connects TRBV19 to TRBJ1-2, with 7 positions matching TRBD1. Germline-derived CDR1 and CDR2 are LNHDA and SQIVND (reference sequence). The V gene end was trimmed by 4 bases and the J gene end by 8 bases; junction bases not matched to a gene: 10. There are 14 residues in the CDR3. The CDR3 nucleotides read TGTGCCAGTAGTACCCGCCGGACAGGAGGAGGCTACACCTTC. Translation gives CASSTRRTGGGYTF.